This paragraph covers one T cell receptor (beta chain) sequence. Antigen specificity is unknown. The PCR made use of 60 Vbeta and 13 Jbeta primers. The repertoire was sequenced with immunoSEQ multiplex PCR; TCRdb's copy has only in-frame clones and lacks some. In the table there are about 110,000 clones, 74% of which are singletons. This sample is drawn from a study of cytomegalovirus exposure and HLA in healthy donors. Background on the study: An early release of data contained 80 million to 85 million unique TCRs, which came from HLA-typed donors.

Germline values: CDR1 SGHKS, CDR2 YYEKEE (reference sequence). V lost 0 bases to trimming and J lost 4 bases, with 13 bases between them. The CDR3 consists of 15 residues. General study findings and limits: Productive rates of about 87% or about 30% were seen for most TCR beta V segments in an earlier analysis. Owing to their indistinguishability, certain V segments, notably TRBV6-2 and TRBV6-3, were excluded.

The sequencing input was PBMCs. The rearrangement links TRBV5-5 to TRBJ1-1; D remains unclear. This sequence originates from a man aged 50 to 60 in good health and CMV-seropositive. CDR3 loop: CASSLEQLGFTEAFF. For the CDR3, the DNA is TGTGCCAGCAGCTTGGAACAGTTGGGCTTCACTGAAGCTTTCTTT.